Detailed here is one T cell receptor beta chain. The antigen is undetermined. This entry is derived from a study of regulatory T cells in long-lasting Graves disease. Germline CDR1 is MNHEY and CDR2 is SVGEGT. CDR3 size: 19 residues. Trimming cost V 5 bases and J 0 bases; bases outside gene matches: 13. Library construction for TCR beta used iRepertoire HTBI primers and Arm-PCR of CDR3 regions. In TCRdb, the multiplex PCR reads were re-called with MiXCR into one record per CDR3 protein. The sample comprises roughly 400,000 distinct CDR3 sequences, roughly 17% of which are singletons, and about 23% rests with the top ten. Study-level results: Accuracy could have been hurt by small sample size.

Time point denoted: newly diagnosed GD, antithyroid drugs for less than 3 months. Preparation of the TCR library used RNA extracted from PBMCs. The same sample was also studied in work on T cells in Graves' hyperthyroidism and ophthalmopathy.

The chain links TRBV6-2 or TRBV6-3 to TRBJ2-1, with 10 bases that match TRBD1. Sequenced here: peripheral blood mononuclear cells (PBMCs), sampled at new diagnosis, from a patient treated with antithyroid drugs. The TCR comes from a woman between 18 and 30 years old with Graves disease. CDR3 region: CASSGPLGQGHSSYNEQFF. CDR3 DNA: TGTGCCAGCAGTGGGCCGTTGGGACAGGGGCACAGCTCCTACAATGAGCAGTTCTTC.